This TCR beta chain was recovered during a study of T cells in Graves' hyperthyroidism and ophthalmopathy. Concerning this clonotype: Its cognate antigen is unknown. Possible read error: a much larger clone is one base away.

It was RNA transcripts that yielded the amplified TCR beta CDR3 regions. The HTBI primer set drove a first-round RT-PCR of the TCR CDR3. In TCRdb, the multiplex PCR reads were re-called with MiXCR into one record per CDR3 protein. Among fewer than 110,000 distinct CDR3 sequences listed, 47% were seen once. Study-wide results and limits: A 13 V-J model separated ophthalmopathy from stable hyperthyroidism. Most thyroid clonotypes expanded above 0.001 were also detected in blood.

Germline lookup yields CDR1 MNHEY and CDR2 SVGAGI. The CDR3 contains 16 residues. The origin of this receptor is a man in his forties with Graves' hyperthyroidism. Sequenced: blood. This rearrangement joins TRBV6-5 to TRBJ2-6, with unresolved D. CDR3: CAGSYSVPAGANVLTF. The DNA for the CDR3 is TGTGCCGGCAGTTACTCGGTCCCCGCTGGGGCCAACGTCCTGACTTTC.